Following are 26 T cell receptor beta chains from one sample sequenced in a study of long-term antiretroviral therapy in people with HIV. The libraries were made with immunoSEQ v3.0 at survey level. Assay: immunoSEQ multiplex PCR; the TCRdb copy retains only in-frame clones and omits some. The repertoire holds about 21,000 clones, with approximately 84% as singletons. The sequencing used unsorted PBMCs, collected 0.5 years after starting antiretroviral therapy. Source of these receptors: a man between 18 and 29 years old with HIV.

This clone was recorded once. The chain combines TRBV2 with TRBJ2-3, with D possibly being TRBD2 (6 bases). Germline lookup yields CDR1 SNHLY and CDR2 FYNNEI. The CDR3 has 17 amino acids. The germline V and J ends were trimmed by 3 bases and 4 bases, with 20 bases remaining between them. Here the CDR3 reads CASSDNGAWDWADTQYF. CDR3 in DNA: TGTGCCAGCAGTGATAATGGAGCGTGGGACTGGGCAGATACGCAGTATTTT. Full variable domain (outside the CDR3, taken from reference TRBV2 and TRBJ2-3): EPEVTQTPSHQVTQMGQEVILRCVPISNHLYFYWYRQILGQKVEFLVSFYNNEISEKSEIFDDQFSVERPDGSNFTLKIRSTKLEDSAMYFCASSDNGAWDWADTQYFGPGTRLTVL.

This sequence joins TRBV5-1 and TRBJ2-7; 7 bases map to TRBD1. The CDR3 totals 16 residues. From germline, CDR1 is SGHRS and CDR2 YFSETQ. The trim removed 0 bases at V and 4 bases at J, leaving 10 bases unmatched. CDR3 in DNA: TGCGCCAGCAGCTTGGCCGAGAGACAGGGTAGTTACGAGCAGTACTTC. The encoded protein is CASSLAERQGSYEQYF. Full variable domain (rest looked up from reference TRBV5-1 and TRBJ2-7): KAGVTQTPRYLIKTRGQQVTLSCSPISGHRSVSWYQQTPGQGLQFLFEYFSETQRNKGNFPGRFSGRQFSNSRSEMNVSTLELGDSALYLCASSLAERQGSYEQYFGPGTRLTVT.

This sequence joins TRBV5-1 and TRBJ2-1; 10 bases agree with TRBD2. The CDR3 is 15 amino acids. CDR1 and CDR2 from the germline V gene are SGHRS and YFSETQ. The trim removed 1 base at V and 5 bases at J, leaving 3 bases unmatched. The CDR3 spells CASSLRTSGDNEQFF. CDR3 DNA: TGCGCCAGCAGCTTGAGGACTAGCGGTGACAATGAGCAGTTCTTC.

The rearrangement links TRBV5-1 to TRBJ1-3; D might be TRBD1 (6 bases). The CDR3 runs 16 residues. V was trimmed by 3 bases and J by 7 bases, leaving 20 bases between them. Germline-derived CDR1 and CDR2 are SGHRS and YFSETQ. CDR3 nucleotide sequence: TGCGCCAGCAGCTGGGACACCTCCTCGGGGGGGAACACCATATATTTT. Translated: CASSWDTSSGGNTIYF.

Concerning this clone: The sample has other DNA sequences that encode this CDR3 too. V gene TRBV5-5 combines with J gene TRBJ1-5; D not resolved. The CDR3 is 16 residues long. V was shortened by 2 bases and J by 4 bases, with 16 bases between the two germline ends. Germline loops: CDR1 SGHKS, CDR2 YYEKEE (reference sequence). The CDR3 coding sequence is TGTGCCAGCAGCTTTCCGAACTGGACGGAAAATCAGCCCCAGCATTTT. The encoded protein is CASSFPNWTENQPQHF.

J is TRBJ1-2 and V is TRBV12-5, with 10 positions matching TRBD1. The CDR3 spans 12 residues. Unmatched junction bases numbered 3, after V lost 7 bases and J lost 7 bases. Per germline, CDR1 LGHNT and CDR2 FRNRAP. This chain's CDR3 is CASAGQGGGYTF. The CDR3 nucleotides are TGTGCTAGTGCCGGACAGGGGGGTGGCTACACCTTC.

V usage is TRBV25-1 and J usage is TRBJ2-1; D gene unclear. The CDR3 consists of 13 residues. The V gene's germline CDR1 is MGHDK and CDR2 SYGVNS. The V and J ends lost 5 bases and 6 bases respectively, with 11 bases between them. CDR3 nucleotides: TGTGCCAGCAGTCCCGGGCTAACCAATGAGCAGTTCTTC. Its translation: CASSPGLTNEQFF.

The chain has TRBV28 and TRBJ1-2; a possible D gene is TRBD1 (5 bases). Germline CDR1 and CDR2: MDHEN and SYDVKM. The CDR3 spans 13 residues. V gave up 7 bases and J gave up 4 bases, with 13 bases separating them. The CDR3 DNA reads TGTGCCAGCACCAATGGGGACGGCTATGGCTACACCTTC. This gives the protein CASTNGDGYGYTF.

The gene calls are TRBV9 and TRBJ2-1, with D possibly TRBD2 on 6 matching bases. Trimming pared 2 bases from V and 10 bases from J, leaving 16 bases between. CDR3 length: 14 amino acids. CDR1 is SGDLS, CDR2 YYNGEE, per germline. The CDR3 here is CASSVNTSPREQFF. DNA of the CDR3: TGTGCCAGCAGCGTTAATACTAGCCCCAGGGAGCAGTTCTTC.

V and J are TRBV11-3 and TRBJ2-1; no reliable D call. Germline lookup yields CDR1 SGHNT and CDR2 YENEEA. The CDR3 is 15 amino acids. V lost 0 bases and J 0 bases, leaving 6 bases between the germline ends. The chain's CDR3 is CASSLDSSSYNEQFF. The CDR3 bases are TGTGCCAGCAGCTTAGATTCAAGCTCCTACAATGAGCAGTTCTTC.

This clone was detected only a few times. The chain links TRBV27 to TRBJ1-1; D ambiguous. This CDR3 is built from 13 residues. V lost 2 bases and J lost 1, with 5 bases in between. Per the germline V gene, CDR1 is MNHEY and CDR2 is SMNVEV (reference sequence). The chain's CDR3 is CASSLTTNTEAFF. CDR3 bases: TGTGCCAGCAGTTTAACGACGAACACTGAAGCTTTCTTT.

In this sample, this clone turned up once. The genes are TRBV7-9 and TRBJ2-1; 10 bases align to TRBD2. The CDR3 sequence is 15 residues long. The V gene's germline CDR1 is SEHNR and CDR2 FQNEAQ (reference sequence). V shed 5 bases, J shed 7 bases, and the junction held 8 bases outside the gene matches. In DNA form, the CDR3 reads TGTGCCAGCAGCCCATTAAGCGGGAGGGGTAATGAGCAGTTCTTC. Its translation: CASSPLSGRGNEQFF. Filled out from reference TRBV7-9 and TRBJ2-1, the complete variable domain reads DTGVSQNPRHKITKRGQNVTFRCDPISEHNRLYWYRQTLGQGPEFLTYFQNEAQLEKSRLLSDRFSAERPKGSFSTLEIQRTEQGDSAMYLCASSPLSGRGNEQFFGPGTRLTVL.

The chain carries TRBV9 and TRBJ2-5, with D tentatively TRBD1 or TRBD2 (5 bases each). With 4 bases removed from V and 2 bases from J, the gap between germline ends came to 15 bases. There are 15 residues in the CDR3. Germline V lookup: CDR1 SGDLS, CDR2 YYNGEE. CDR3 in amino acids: CASSPQGRQQETQYF. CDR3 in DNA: TGTGCCAGCAGCCCCCAGGGACGGCAGCAAGAGACCCAGTACTTC.

CDR3 protein: CASSLQGVDGYTF. For the CDR3, the DNA is TGCGCCAGCAGCTTGCAGGGTGTGGATGGCTACACCTTC. The chain couples TRBV5-1 to TRBJ1-2, with D possibly matching TRBD1 (5 bases). Germline-derived CDR1 and CDR2 are SGHRS and YFSETQ. The CDR3 is 13 residues long. Between the trimmed V and J ends, which lost 1 base and 6 bases, there was a span of 10 bases. Full variable domain (rest looked up from reference TRBV5-1 and TRBJ1-2): KAGVTQTPRYLIKTRGQQVTLSCSPISGHRSVSWYQQTPGQGLQFLFEYFSETQRNKGNFPGRFSGRQFSNSRSEMNVSTLELGDSALYLCASSLQGVDGYTFGSGTRLTVV.

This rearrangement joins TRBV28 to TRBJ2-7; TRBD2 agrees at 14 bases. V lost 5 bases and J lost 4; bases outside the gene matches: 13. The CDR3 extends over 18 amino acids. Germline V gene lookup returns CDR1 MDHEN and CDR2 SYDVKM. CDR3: CASSPIPGTSGSTYEQYF. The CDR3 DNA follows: TGTGCCAGCAGTCCGATACCCGGGACTAGCGGGAGTACATACGAGCAGTACTTC.

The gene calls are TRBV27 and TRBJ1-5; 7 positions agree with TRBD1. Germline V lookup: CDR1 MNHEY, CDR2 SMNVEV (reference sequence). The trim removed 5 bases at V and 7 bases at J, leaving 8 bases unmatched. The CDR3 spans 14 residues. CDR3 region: CASSPRQGGQPQHF. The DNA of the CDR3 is TGTGCCAGCAGTCCAAGACAGGGCGGCCAGCCCCAGCATTTT.

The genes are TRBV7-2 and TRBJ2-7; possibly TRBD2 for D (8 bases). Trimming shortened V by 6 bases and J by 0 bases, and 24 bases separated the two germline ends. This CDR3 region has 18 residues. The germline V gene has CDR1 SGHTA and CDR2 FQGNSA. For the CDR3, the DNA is TGTGCCAGCAGACCGACGGGAGGGGGCTTTGGCCTCTCCTACGAGCAGTACTTC. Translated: CASRPTGGGFGLSYEQYF. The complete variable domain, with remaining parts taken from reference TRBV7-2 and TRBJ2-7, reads GAGVSQSPSNKVTEKGKDVELRCDPISGHTALYWYRQSLGQGLEFLIYFQGNSAPDKSGLPSDRFSAERTGGSVSTLTIQRTQQEDSAVYLCASRPTGGGFGLSYEQYFGPGTRLTVT.

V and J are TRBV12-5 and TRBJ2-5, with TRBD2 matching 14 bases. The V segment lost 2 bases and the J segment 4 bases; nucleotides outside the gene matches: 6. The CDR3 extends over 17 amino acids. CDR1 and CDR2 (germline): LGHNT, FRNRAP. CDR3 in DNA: TGTGCTAGTGGTTTGCCAGCGACTAGCGGGGGGGCAGAGACCCAGTACTTC. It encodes CASGLPATSGGAETQYF.

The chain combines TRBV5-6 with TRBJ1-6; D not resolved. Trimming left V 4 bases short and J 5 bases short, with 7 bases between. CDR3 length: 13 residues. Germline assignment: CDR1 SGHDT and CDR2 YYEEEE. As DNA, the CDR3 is TGTGCCAGCAGCCCGGGTCATAATTCACCCCTCCACTTT. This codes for CASSPGHNSPLHF.

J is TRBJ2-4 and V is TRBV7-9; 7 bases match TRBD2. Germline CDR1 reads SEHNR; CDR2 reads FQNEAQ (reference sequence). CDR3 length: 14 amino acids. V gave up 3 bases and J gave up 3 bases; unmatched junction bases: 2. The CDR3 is CASSFTGGKNIQYF. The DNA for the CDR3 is TGTGCCAGCAGCTTCACGGGGGGCAAAAACATTCAGTACTTC.

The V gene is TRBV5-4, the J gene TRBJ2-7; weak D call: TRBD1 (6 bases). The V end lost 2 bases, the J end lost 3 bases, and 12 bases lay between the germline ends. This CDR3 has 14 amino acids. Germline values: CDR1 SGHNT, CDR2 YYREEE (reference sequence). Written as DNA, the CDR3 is TGTGCCAGCAGCTTCCATGGGGGCGGCTACGAGCAGTACTTC. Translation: CASSFHGGGYEQYF.

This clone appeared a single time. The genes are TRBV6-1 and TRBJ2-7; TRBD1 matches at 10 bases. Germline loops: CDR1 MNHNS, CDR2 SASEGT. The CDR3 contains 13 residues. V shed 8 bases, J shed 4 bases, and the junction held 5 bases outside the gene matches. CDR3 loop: CASRPGQGYEQYF. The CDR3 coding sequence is TGTGCCAGCCGGCCGGGACAGGGGTACGAGCAGTACTTC.

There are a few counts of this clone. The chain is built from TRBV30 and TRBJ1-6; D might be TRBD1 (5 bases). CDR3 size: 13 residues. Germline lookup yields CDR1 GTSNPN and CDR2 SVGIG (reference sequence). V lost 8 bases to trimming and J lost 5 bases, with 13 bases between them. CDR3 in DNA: TGTGCCGGGGACGGGGGTAATAATTCACCCCTCCACTTT. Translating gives CAGDGGNNSPLHF.

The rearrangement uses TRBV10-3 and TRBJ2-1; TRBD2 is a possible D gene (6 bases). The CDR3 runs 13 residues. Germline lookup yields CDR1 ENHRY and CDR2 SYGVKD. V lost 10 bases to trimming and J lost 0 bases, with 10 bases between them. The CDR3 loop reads CATETSSYNEQFF. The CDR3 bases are TGTGCCACCGAGACTAGCTCCTACAATGAGCAGTTCTTC.

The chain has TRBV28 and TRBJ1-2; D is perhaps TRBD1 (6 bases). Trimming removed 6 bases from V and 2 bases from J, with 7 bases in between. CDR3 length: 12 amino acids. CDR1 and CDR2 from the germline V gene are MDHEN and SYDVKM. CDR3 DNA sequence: TGTGCCAGCAGAACAGGGAACTATGGCTACACCTTC. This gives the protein CASRTGNYGYTF.

Here the CDR3 reads CASSAFKGAIEAFF. CDR3 DNA sequence: TGCGCCAGCAGCGCATTTAAGGGGGCAATTGAAGCTTTCTTT. This chain connects TRBV5-1 to TRBJ1-1, with 7 bases that match TRBD1. The CDR3 is made up of 14 amino acids. Trimming removed 4 bases from V and 7 bases from J; junction bases left unmatched: 10. CDR1 and CDR2 from the germline V gene are SGHRS and YFSETQ.